The next 15 T cell receptor beta chains were all read from a single sample in a study of cytomegalovirus exposure and HLA in healthy donors. The primer mix had 60 Vbeta and 13 Jbeta primers. The repertoire was sequenced with immunoSEQ multiplex PCR; TCRdb's copy has only in-frame clones and lacks some. There are some 190,000 clones in the sample; 82% occur only once, and less than 2% lies in the top ten. Specimen: PBMCs. The receptors come from a man aged 40-49 years in good health and CMV-seronegative.

The chain links TRBV6-6 to TRBJ1-1; 7 nucleotides agree with TRBD1. V lost 4 bases, J lost 0 bases, and 5 bases stayed unmatched. The germline V gene encodes CDR1 MNHNY and CDR2 SVGAGI (reference sequence). The CDR3 is 15 residues long. CDR3 sequence: CASSSTGAMNTEAFF. In nucleotides, the CDR3 is TGTGCCAGCAGTTCTACAGGGGCCATGAACACTGAAGCTTTCTTT.

V usage is TRBV5-8 and J usage is TRBJ1-1, with D maybe TRBD1 (5 bases). Per the germline V gene, CDR1 is SGHTS and CDR2 is YDEGEE. V was shortened by 2 bases and J by 1 base, with 15 bases between the two germline ends. The CDR3 is 16 amino acids. Here the CDR3 DNA reads TGTGCCAGCAGCTTATCCCTAGGGGCTGGGAACACTGAAGCTTTCTTT. It yields the protein CASSLSLGAGNTEAFF.

This clone turned up a few times. The J gene is TRBJ2-7, the V gene TRBV7-9, with 7 bases matching TRBD1. The V and J ends lost 8 bases and 6 bases, in that order; junction bases with no gene match: 13. The CDR3 is 14 residues long. Germline loops: CDR1 SEHNR, CDR2 FQNEAQ (reference sequence). Here the CDR3 reads CASVVSTGVAEQYF. The CDR3 coding sequence is TGTGCCAGCGTTGTGAGTACAGGGGTGGCCGAGCAGTACTTC. The variable domain in full, with the rest retrieved from reference TRBV7-9 and TRBJ2-7, is DTGVSQNPRHKITKRGQNVTFRCDPISEHNRLYWYRQTLGQGPEFLTYFQNEAQLEKSRLLSDRFSAERPKGSFSTLEIQRTEQGDSAMYLCASVVSTGVAEQYFGPGTRLTVT.

This clone was observed a few times. The V gene is TRBV11-2, the J gene TRBJ1-2; 8 bases fit TRBD1. Trimming cost V 2 bases and J 10 bases; bases outside gene matches: 3. CDR1 and CDR2 from the germline V gene are SGHAT and FQNNGV. The CDR3 runs to 12 residues. CDR3 loop: CASSLQGAHYTF. For the CDR3, the DNA is TGTGCCAGCAGCTTACAGGGGGCCCACTACACCTTC.

This chain links TRBV6-5 with TRBJ2-5; a weak D match, TRBD1 (5 bases). The CDR3 is 15 residues long. In germline, CDR1 is MNHEY, CDR2 SVGAGI. Trimming left V 0 bases short and J 1 base short, with 9 bases between. The CDR3 protein is CASSYSEQAQETQYF. The CDR3 region has the DNA TGTGCCAGCAGTTACTCGGAACAGGCCCAAGAGACCCAGTACTTC.

J is TRBJ2-3 and V is TRBV5-1; 8 bases match TRBD2. The germline V gene has CDR1 SGHRS and CDR2 YFSETQ. With 4 bases clipped from V and 0 bases from J, the junction kept 4 bases outside the gene matches. The CDR3 runs to 15 residues. The DNA for the CDR3 is TGCGCCAGCAGCATAGCGGGAAGGAGCACAGATACGCAGTATTTT. Protein: CASSIAGRSTDTQYF.

The gene calls are TRBV28 and TRBJ2-5; 9 nucleotides line up with TRBD1. This CDR3 comprises 15 residues. The germline CDR1 and CDR2 sequences are MDHEN and SYDVKM. J lost 4 bases, V lost 4 bases, and 7 bases had no gene match. CDR3 protein: CASSSGGQGPETQYF. The CDR3 bases are TGTGCCAGCAGTTCCGGGGGACAGGGTCCAGAGACCCAGTACTTC.

This sequence joins TRBV5-5 and TRBJ2-7; 8 bases are a match to TRBD1. The CDR3 loop spans 15 amino acids. The germline gives CDR1 SGHKS, CDR2 YYEKEE (reference sequence). The V gene end was trimmed by 4 bases and the J gene end by 4 bases; junction bases not matched to a gene: 10. The DNA for the CDR3 is TGTGCCAGCAGCCGACCAGGGGGCGCGAAGTACGAGCAGTACTTC. Its translation: CASSRPGGAKYEQYF.

The chain has TRBV7-6 and TRBJ1-5; TRBD1 might be the D (5 bases). This CDR3 is 15 amino acids long. Trimming took off 0 bases at V and 6 bases at J, with 12 bases between the two ends. Germline CDR1 and CDR2: SGHVS and FNYEAQ. This CDR3 is CASSLARGGGQPQHF. The CDR3 coding sequence is TGTGCCAGCAGCTTAGCGCGGGGCGGGGGTCAGCCCCAGCATTTT.

A few counts support this clone. The J gene is TRBJ2-3, the V gene TRBV5-1; TRBD2 is a possible D gene (8 bases). CDR3 length: 17 amino acids. Trimming took 5 bases from V and 6 from J, leaving 25 bases between them. The germline gives CDR1 SGHRS, CDR2 YFSETQ. DNA of the CDR3: TGCGCCAGCAGTCCCGGGAGGGCCCAAATACAGGGGGATACGCAGTATTTT. Amino acid sequence: CASSPGRAQIQGDTQYF.

This CDR3 is CASSFRTSGGNEQYF. In DNA, the CDR3 is TGTGCCAGCAGTTTTAGGACTAGCGGGGGGAACGAGCAGTACTTC. V and J are TRBV5-6 and TRBJ2-7, with 14 bases that match TRBD2. Germline V gives CDR1 SGHDT, CDR2 YYEEEE. The CDR3 has 15 amino acids. V lost 5 bases to trimming and J lost 5 bases; unmatched junction nucleotides: 6.

The rearrangement uses TRBV5-4 and TRBJ2-7, with 8 nucleotides matching TRBD2. CDR3 length: 14 amino acids. Losses at the gene ends were 5 bases for V and 5 bases for J; bases not matched to a gene: 9. In germline, CDR1 is SGHNT, CDR2 YYREEE (reference sequence). The CDR3 nucleotides read TGTGCCAGCAGTATAGCGGGATTAAGGAACGAGCAGTACTTC. Its protein product is CASSIAGLRNEQYF.

The chain recombines TRBV28 with TRBJ2-3, with 10 bases lining up with TRBD2. Germline V gene data show CDR1 as MDHEN and CDR2 as SYDVKM. The J segment lost 2 bases and the V segment lost 5 bases, leaving 7 bases of the junction unmatched. The CDR3 extends over 16 amino acids. In DNA, the CDR3 is TGTGCCAGCAGTCTTCCGGGACTAGCGAACACAGATACGCAGTATTTT. Its protein product is CASSLPGLANTDTQYF.

This clone is a singleton in its sample. J is TRBJ2-1 and V is TRBV7-2, with 10 bases matching TRBD2. Germline assignment: CDR1 SGHTA and CDR2 FQGNSA. V gave up 6 bases and J gave up 4 bases; unmatched junction bases: 6. The CDR3 runs 15 residues. The CDR3 coding sequence is TGTGCCAGCAGTCCCCAGCGGGGGGGATACAATGAGCAGTTCTTC. This codes for CASSPQRGGYNEQFF.

The V gene is TRBV6-6, the J gene TRBJ2-7; 8 bases are shared with TRBD1. The ends lost 6 bases at V and 2 bases at J; junction bases unmatched: 9. Germline CDR1 MNHNY, CDR2 SVGAGI (reference sequence). The CDR3 loop spans 15 amino acids. The CDR3 nucleotides are TGTGCCAGCAGGTTTGGGACAGGAGGTACCTACGAGCAGTACTTC. It encodes CASRFGTGGTYEQYF.